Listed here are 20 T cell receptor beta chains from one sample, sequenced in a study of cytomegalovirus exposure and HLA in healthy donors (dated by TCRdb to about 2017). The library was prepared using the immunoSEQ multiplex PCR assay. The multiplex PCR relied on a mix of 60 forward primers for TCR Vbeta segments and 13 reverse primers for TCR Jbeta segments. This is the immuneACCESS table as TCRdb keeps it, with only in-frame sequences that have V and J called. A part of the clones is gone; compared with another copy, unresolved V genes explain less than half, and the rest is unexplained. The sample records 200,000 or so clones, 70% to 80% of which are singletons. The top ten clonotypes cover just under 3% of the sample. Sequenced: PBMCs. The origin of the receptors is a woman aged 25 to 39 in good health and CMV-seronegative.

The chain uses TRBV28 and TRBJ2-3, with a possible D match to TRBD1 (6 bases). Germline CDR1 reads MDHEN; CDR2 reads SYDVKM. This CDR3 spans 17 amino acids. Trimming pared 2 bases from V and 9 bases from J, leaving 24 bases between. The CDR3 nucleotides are TGTGCCAGCAGTTTAGCGGCCAGGGGCCGTCAGGGCGGGACGCAGTATTTT. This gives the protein CASSLAARGRQGGTQYF.

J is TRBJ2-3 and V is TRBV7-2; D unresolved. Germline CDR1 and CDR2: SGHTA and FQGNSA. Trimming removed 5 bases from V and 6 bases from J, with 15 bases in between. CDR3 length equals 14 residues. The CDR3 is CASSKRLLADTQYF. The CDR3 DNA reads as TGTGCCAGCAGCAAACGCCTCCTCGCGGATACGCAGTATTTT.

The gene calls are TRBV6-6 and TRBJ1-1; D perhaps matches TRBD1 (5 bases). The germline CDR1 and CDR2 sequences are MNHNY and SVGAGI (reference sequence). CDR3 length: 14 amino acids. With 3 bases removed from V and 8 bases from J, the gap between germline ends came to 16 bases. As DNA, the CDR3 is TGTGCCAGCAGTTATGGGTCGGGGGGGGTCGAAGCTTTCTTT. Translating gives CASSYGSGGVEAFF.

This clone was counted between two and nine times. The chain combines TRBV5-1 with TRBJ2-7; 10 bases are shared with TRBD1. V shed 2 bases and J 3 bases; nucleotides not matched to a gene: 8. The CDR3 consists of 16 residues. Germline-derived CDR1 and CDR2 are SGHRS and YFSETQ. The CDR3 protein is CASSLRTGGVFYEQYF. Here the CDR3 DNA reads TGCGCCAGCAGCTTAAGGACAGGGGGAGTTTTCTACGAGCAGTACTTC.

CDR3 nucleotides: TGTGCCAGCAGCTTAGTTCTCTACGAGCAGTACTTC. It encodes CASSLVLYEQYF. This chain connects TRBV7-9 to TRBJ2-7; D gene uncertain. In germline, CDR1 is SEHNR, CDR2 FQNEAQ (reference sequence). This CDR3 is 12 amino acids long. V was pared by 1 base and J by 3 bases, with 4 bases between. The variable domain in full, with the rest retrieved from reference TRBV7-9 and TRBJ2-7, is DTGVSQNPRHKITKRGQNVTFRCDPISEHNRLYWYRQTLGQGPEFLTYFQNEAQLEKSRLLSDRFSAERPKGSFSTLEIQRTEQGDSAMYLCASSLVLYEQYFGPGTRLTVT.

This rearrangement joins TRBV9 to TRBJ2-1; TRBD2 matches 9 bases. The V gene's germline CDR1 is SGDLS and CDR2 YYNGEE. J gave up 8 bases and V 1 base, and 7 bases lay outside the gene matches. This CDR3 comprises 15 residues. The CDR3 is CASSVLGGGGDEQFF. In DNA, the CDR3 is TGTGCCAGCAGCGTATTGGGCGGGGGGGGAGATGAGCAGTTCTTC. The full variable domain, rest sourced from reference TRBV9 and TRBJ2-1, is DSGVTQTPKHLITATGQRVTLRCSPRSGDLSVYWYQQSLDQGLQFLIQYYNGEERAKGNILERFSAQQFPDLHSELNLSSLELGDSALYFCASSVLGGGGDEQFFGPGTRLTVL.

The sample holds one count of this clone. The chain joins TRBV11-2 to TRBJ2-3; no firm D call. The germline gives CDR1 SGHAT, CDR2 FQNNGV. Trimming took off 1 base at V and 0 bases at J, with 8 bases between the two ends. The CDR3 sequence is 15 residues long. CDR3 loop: CASSLAAVSTDTQYF. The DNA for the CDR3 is TGTGCCAGCAGCTTAGCCGCAGTAAGCACAGATACGCAGTATTTT.

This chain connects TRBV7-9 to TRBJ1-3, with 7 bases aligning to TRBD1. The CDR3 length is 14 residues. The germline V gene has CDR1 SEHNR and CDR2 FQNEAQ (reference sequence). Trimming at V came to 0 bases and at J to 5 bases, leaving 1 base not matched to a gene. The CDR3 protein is CASSLAGGRNTIYF. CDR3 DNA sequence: TGTGCCAGCAGCTTAGCAGGGGGCAGAAACACCATATATTTT.

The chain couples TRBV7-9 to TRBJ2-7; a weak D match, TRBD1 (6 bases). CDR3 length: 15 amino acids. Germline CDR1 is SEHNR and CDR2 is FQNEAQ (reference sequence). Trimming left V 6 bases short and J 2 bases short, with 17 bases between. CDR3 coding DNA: TGTGCCAGCAGTCATATCGACAGGCCGCCCTACGAGCAGTACTTC. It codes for CASSHIDRPPYEQYF.

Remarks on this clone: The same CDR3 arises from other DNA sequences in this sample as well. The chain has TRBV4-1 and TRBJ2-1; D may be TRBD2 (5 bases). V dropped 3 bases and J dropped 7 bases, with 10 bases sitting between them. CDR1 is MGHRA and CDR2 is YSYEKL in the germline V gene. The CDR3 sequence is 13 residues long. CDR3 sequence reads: CASSQGRENEQFF. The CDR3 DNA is TGCGCCAGCAGCCAGGGTAGGGAGAATGAGCAGTTCTTC.

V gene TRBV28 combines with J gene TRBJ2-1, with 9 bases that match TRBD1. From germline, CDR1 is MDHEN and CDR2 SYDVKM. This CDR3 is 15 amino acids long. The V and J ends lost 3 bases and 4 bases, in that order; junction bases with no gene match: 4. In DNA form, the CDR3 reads TGTGCCAGCAGTTTCCGGGACAGGGTGTACAATGAGCAGTTCTTC. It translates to CASSFRDRVYNEQFF.

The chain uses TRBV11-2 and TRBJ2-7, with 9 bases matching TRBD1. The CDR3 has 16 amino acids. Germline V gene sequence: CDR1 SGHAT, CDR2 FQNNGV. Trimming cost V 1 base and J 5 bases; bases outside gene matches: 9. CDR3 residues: CASSLAPEDRGDEQYF. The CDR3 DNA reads TGTGCCAGCAGCTTAGCCCCCGAGGACAGGGGCGACGAGCAGTACTTC.

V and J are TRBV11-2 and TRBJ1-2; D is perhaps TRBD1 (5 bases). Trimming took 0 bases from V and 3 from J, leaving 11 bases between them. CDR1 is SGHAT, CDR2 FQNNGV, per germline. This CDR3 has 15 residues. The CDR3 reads CASSLDRIRDYGYTF. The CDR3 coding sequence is TGTGCCAGCAGCTTAGATCGGATCAGGGACTATGGCTACACCTTC.

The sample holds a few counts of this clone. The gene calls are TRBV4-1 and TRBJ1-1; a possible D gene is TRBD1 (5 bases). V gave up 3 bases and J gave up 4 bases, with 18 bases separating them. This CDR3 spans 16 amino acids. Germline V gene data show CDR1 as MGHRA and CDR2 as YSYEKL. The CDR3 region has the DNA TGCGCCAGCAGCCAGCCTCTGGCGGGGGGATTCACTGAAGCTTTCTTT. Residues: CASSQPLAGGFTEAFF.

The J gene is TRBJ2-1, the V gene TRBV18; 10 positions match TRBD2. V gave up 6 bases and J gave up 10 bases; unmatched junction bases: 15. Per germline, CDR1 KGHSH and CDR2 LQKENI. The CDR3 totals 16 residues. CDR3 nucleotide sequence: TGTGCCAGCTCCCCGTCTAGCGGGAGTATTTTTCGGGAGCAGTTCTTC. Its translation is CASSPSSGSIFREQFF.

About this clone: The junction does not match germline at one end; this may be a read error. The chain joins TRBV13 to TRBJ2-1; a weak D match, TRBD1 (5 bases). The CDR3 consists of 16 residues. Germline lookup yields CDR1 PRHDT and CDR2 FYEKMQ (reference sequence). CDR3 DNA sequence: TGTGCCAGCAGCTTGGGCAGGGCCGAGTACAACAATGGGCAGTTCTTC. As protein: CASSLGRAEYNNGQFF.

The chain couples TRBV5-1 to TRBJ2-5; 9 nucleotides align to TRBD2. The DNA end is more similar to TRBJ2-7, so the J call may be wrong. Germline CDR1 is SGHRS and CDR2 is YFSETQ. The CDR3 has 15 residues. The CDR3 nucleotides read TGCGCCAGCAGCTTGGCGCGGGAGGGTTCCTACGAGCAGTACTTC. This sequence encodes CASSLAREGSYEQYF.

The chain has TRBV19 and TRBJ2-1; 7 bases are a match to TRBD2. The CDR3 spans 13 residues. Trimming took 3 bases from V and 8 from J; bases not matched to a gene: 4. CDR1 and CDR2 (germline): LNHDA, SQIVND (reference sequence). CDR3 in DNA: TGTGCCAGTAGTATCCTCCGGGGGGATGAGCAGTTCTTC. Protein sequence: CASSILRGDEQFF.

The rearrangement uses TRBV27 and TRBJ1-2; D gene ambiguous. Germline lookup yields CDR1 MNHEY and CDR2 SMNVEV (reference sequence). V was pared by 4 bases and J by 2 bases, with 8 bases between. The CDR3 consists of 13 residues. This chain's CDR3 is CASSYSRNYGYTF. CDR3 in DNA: TGTGCCAGCAGTTACTCCCGGAACTATGGCTACACCTTC.

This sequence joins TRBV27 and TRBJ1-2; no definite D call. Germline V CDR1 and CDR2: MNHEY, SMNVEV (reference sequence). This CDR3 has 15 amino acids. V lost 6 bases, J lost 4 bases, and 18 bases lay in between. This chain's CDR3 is CASSLNWAFPYGYTF. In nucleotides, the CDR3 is TGTGCCAGCAGCTTAAATTGGGCTTTCCCCTATGGCTACACCTTC.